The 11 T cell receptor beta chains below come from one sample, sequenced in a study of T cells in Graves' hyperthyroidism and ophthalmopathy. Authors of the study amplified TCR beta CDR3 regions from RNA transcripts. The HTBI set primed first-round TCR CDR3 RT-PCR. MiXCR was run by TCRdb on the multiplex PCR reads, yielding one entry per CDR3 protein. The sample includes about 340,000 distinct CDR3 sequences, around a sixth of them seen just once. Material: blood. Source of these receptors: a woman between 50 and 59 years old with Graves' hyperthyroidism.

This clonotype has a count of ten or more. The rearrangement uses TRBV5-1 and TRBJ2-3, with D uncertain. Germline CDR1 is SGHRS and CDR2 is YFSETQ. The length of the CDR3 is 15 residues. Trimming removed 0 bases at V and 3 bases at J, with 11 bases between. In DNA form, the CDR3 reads TGCGCCAGCAGCTTGGAAAGGCTAGAAACAGATACGCAGTATTTT. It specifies CASSLERLETDTQYF.

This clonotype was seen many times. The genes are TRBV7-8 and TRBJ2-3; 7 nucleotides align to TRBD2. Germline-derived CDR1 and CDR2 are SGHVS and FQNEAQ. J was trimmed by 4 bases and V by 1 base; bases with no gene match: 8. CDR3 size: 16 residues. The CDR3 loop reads CASSLGWRESSDTQYF. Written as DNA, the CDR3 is TGTGCCAGCAGCTTAGGGTGGCGGGAGAGCTCAGATACGCAGTATTTT.

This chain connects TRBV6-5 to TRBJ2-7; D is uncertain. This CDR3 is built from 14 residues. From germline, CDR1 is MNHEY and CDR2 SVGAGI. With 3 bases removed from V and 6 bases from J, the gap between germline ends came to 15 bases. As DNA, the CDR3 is TGTGCCAGCAGTTATCTCCCTCAGGTTGGCGAGCAGTACTTC. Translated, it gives CASSYLPQVGEQYF.

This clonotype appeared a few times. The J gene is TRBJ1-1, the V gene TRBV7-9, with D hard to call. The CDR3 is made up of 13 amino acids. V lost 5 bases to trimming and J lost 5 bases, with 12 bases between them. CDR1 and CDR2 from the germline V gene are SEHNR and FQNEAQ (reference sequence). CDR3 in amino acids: CASSRVVGTEAFF. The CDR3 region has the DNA TGTGCCAGCAGCCGCGTAGTAGGGACTGAAGCTTTCTTT.

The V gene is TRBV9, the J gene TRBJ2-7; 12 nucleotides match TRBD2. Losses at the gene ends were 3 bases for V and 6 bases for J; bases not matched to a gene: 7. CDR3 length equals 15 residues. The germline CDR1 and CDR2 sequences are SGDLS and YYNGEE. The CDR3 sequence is CASSARLAGDFEQYF. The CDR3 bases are TGTGCCAGCAGCGCTAGACTAGCGGGAGATTTCGAGCAGTACTTC.

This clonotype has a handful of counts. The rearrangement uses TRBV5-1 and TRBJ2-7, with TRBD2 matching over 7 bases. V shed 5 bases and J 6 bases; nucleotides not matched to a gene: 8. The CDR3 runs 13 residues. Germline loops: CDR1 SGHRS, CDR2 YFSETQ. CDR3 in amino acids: CASSSGEGPEQYF. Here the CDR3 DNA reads TGCGCCAGCAGTTCGGGGGAGGGCCCCGAGCAGTACTTC.

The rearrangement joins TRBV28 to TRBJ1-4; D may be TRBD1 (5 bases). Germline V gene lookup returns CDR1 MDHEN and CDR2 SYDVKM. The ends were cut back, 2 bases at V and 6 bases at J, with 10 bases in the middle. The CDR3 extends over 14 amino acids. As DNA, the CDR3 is TGTGCCAGCAGTTTAATGAAAGGGGATGAAAAACTGTTTTTT. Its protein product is CASSLMKGDEKLFF.

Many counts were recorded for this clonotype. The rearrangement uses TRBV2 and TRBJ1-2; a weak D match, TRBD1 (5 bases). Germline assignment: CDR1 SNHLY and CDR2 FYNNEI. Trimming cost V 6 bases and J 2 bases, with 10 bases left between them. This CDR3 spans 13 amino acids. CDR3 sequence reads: CASSPGTNYGYTF. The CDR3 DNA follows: TGTGCCAGCAGCCCAGGGACCAACTATGGCTACACCTTC.

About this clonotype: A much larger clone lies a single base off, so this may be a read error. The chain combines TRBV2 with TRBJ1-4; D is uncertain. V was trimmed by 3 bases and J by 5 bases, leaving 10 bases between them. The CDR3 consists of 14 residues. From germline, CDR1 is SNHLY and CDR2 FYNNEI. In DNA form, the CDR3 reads TGTGCCAGCAGTGATAAGGGCGTGAATGAAAAACTGTTTTTT. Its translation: CASSDKGVNEKLFF.

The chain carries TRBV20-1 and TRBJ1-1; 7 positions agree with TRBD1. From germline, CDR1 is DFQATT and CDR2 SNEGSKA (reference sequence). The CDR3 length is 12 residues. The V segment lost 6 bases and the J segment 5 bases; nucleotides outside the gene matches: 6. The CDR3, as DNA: TGCAGTGCAACACAGGGGAGAACTGAAGCTTTCTTT. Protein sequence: CSATQGRTEAFF.

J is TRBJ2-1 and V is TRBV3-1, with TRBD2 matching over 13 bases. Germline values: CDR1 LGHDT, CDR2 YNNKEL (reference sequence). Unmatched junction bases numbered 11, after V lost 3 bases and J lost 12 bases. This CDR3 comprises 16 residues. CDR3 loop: CASSHGTSGALVGQFF. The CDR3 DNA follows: TGTGCCAGCAGCCACGGGACTAGCGGGGCTTTGGTTGGGCAGTTCTTC.